This T cell receptor (beta chain) was recorded in a study of naive and memory T cell subsets. Alpha and beta constant region primers primed reverse transcription for blood and skin samples. Ligated cDNA underwent four rounds of PCR with nested alpha and beta constant region primers and SP2. TCRdb analysed the 5' RACE reads with MiXCR anew, one entry per CDR3 protein. The sample holds about 20,000 distinct CDR3 sequences, around 4.2% seen once. CDR1 is MNHNS and CDR2 is SASEGT in the germline V gene. V was shortened by 1 base and J by 14 bases, with 12 bases between the two germline ends. CDR3 length: 13 residues. There are many counts of this clonotype. The antigen is not known. Study results and limitations: The RNA method is potentially sensitive to activation and differentiation changes.

RNA was extracted from roughly 2.6 ml of whole blood of healthy adults. TCR cDNA received a 3' ligated oligonucleotide that carried a UMI. Input was roughly 1 to 1000 ng of DNase-treated total RNA without cell sorting. The receptor's source is a male donor in good health. The V and J genes are TRBV6-1 and TRBJ1-6; D not certain. CDR3 amino acids: CASSEDEGFTLHF. In DNA, the CDR3 is TGTGCCAGCAGTGAAGATGAAGGATTCACCCTCCACTTT.